These 17 T cell receptor beta chains were sequenced from one sample in a study of blood T cell repertoires in COVID-19. TCRdb's table, derived via immunoSEQ multiplex PCR, lists solely in-frame clones and lacks some. The table shows under 250,000 clones, with approximately 85% occurring only once. The sequenced sample consisted of peripheral blood. All receptors derive from a woman between 50 and 59 years old with active or convalescent COVID-19.

This clone was seen a handful of times. J is TRBJ2-7 and V is TRBV5-1, with 7 nucleotides matching TRBD2. Germline V lookup: CDR1 SGHRS, CDR2 YFSETQ. V dropped 0 bases and J dropped 4; count of bases not matched to a gene: 10. The CDR3 length is 16 residues. The CDR3 region is CASSLGFGGRGYEQYF. The DNA of the CDR3 is TGCGCCAGCAGCTTGGGTTTCGGCGGGAGAGGGTACGAGCAGTACTTC.

The chain links TRBV15 to TRBJ2-6; a possible D gene is TRBD2 (7 bases). The CDR3 extends over 17 amino acids. V was trimmed by 5 bases and J by 0 bases, leaving 14 bases between them. From germline, CDR1 is LNHNV and CDR2 YYDKDF (reference sequence). The CDR3 spells CATSPAGALSGANVLTF. Written as DNA, the CDR3 is TGTGCCACCAGCCCCGCGGGGGCTCTCTCTGGGGCCAACGTCCTGACTTTC.

This chain joins TRBV28 and TRBJ1-3; D uncertain. This CDR3 comprises 15 residues. The V gene lost 5 bases and the J gene lost 1 base, with 12 bases spanning the gap. Germline-derived CDR1 and CDR2 are MDHEN and SYDVKM. CDR3 nucleotide sequence: TGTGCCAGCAGTGACAATCAAGCTTCTGGAAACACCATATATTTT. It encodes CASSDNQASGNTIYF.

This clone showed up just once. The V call is TRBV28, the J call TRBJ1-6; TRBD1 is a possible D gene (5 bases). CDR3 length equals 19 residues. Germline V gene lookup returns CDR1 MDHEN and CDR2 SYDVKM. The V end was cut by 4 bases, the J end by 0 bases, with 19 bases between. The CDR3 is CASSSPPGERSSYNSPLHF. The CDR3 region has the DNA TGTGCCAGCAGTTCCCCCCCGGGGGAGAGAAGCTCCTATAATTCACCCCTCCACTTT.

The sample holds many counts of this clone. This chain links TRBV6-5 with TRBJ1-2, with TRBD1 matching 7 bases. This CDR3 contains 14 residues. V lost 6 bases and J lost 6; bases outside the gene matches: 10. Germline V lookup: CDR1 MNHEY, CDR2 SVGAGI. CDR3 in DNA: TGTGCCAGCAGCCAAAGGGCCGGGACAGATGGCTACACCTTC. Translating it yields CASSQRAGTDGYTF.

The genes are TRBV7-3 and TRBJ1-1; the D gene is possibly TRBD1 (5 bases). V was trimmed by 2 bases and J by 4 bases, leaving 14 bases between them. Germline CDR1 reads SGHTA; CDR2 reads FQGTGA. The CDR3 length is 15 residues. Here the CDR3 reads CASSLAGYKGTEAFF. As DNA, the CDR3 is TGTGCCAGCAGCTTAGCAGGGTATAAGGGCACTGAAGCTTTCTTT.

CDR3 loop: CASSPLAGGIHAGELFF. In DNA, the CDR3 is TGTGCCAGCAGCCCCTTAGCGGGAGGGATACATGCCGGGGAGCTGTTTTTT. V gene TRBV7-9 combines with J gene TRBJ2-2, with 11 nucleotides matching TRBD2. V trimming: 5 bases; J trimming: 6 bases; junction bases outside the gene matches: 11. The germline CDR1 and CDR2 sequences are SEHNR and FQNEAQ (reference sequence). This CDR3 is 17 amino acids long.

The V call is TRBV11-2, the J call TRBJ1-6, with D tentatively TRBD1 (6 bases). V gave up 5 bases and J gave up 8 bases, with 10 bases separating them. The CDR3 is made up of 13 amino acids. Germline assignment: CDR1 SGHAT and CDR2 FQNNGV. CDR3: CASSPQGYSPLHF. Here the CDR3 DNA reads TGTGCCAGCAGCCCTCAGGGGTATTCACCCCTCCACTTT.

The J gene is TRBJ1-5, the V gene TRBV24-1; TRBD1 aligns across 11 bases. The V gene end was trimmed by 3 bases and the J gene end by 2 bases; junction bases not matched to a gene: 2. Germline loops: CDR1 KGHDR, CDR2 SFDVKD. The CDR3 covers 16 residues. The CDR3 sequence is CATSDPGQGGNQPQHF. CDR3 nucleotides: TGTGCCACCAGTGATCCGGGACAGGGGGGCAATCAGCCCCAGCATTTT.

The rearrangement links TRBV29-1 to TRBJ1-1; no clear D gene. V was clipped by 5 bases and J by 3 bases, with 10 bases between them. CDR1 is SQVTM, CDR2 ANQGSEA, per germline. CDR3 length: 12 residues. The DNA of the CDR3 is TGCAGCGTTCATGAGGCCCACACTGAAGCTTTCTTT. Encoded protein: CSVHEAHTEAFF.

J is TRBJ1-5 and V is TRBV6-1; 8 bases align to TRBD1. The junction had 9 bases not matched to a gene; V was cut back by 2 bases and J by 9 bases. CDR3 size: 15 residues. Looked up from germline, CDR1 is MNHNS and CDR2 is SASEGT. The DNA of the CDR3 is TGTGCCAGCAGTGAACGGGGGACAGGTCGCGGGCCCCAGCATTTT. This encodes CASSERGTGRGPQHF.

The chain employs TRBV6-2 or TRBV6-3 and TRBJ2-3; D remains unclear. The V gene lost 4 bases and the J gene lost 2 bases, with 7 bases spanning the gap. This CDR3 is built from 13 residues. Germline CDR1 reads MNHEY; CDR2 reads SVGEGT. CDR3 bases: TGTGCCAGCAGTTGGCGGAACACAGATACGCAGTATTTT. As protein: CASSWRNTDTQYF.

This clone was detected only once. In DNA form, the CDR3 reads TGTGCCAGCAGCTTAGGCGGGGTTAACTATGGCTACACCTTC. Translated: CASSLGGVNYGYTF. The chain carries TRBV11-2 and TRBJ1-2, with D hard to call. CDR1 SGHAT and CDR2 FQNNGV come from the germline V gene. The CDR3 consists of 14 residues. V lost 1 base and J lost 1, with 7 bases in between.

In its sample, this clone was seen once. The chain uses TRBV6-5 and TRBJ1-3; possible D gene TRBD1, 5 bases. CDR1 MNHEY and CDR2 SVGAGI come from the germline V gene. The CDR3 extends over 16 amino acids. V gave up 2 bases and J gave up 0 bases, with 11 bases separating them. CDR3 sequence (DNA): TGTGCCAGCAGTTACAGGCAGGGCGTCTCTGGAAACACCATATATTTT. This sequence encodes CASSYRQGVSGNTIYF.

This rearrangement joins TRBV4-1 to TRBJ2-7, with D possibly matching TRBD1 (6 bases). CDR1 is MGHRA and CDR2 is YSYEKL in the germline V gene. Between the trimmed V and J ends, which lost 5 bases and 4 bases, there was a span of 21 bases. The CDR3 runs to 16 residues. In DNA, the CDR3 is TGCGCCAGCAGCGGCGTCGTGGGCGGCAGGGGTTACGAGCAGTACTTC. This encodes CASSGVVGGRGYEQYF.

This clone was detected only a few times. This rearrangement joins TRBV9 to TRBJ2-1; 9 nucleotides match TRBD2. Germline-derived CDR1 and CDR2 are SGDLS and YYNGEE. This CDR3 comprises 16 residues. Losses at the gene ends were 0 bases for V and 10 bases for J; bases not matched to a gene: 11. For the CDR3, the DNA is TGTGCCAGCAGCGTAGCTCCGGGACTAGCATTCAGGGAGCAGTTCTTC. Protein sequence: CASSVAPGLAFREQFF.

V usage is TRBV7-9 and J usage is TRBJ2-5, with TRBD2 matching 7 bases. Germline V gene sequence: CDR1 SEHNR, CDR2 FQNEAQ (reference sequence). V lost 7 bases to trimming and J lost 2 bases; unmatched junction nucleotides: 7. The CDR3 has 14 amino acids. CDR3 DNA: TGTGCCAGCAAAGCGGGACGGGGTCAAGAGACCCAGTACTTC. Its protein is CASKAGRGQETQYF.